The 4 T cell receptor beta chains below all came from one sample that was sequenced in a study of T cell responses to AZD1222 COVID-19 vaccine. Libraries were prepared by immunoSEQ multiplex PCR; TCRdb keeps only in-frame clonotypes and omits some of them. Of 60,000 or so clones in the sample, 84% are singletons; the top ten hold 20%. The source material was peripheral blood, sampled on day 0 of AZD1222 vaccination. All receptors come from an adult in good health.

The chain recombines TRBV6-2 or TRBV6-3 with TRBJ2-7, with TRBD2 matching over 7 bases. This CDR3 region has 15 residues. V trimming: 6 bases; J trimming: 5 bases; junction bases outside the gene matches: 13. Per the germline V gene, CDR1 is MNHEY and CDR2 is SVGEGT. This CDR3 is CASSPGEAGLNEQYV. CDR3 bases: TGTGCCAGCAGCCCTGGGGAAGCGGGACTTAACGAGCAGTACGTC.

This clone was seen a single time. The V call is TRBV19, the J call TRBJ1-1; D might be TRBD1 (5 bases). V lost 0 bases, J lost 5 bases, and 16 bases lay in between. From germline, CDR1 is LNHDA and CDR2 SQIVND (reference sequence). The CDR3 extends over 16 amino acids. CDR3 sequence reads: CASSIDHSGGFTEAFF. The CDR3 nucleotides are TGTGCCAGTAGTATAGACCACAGTGGGGGGTTTACTGAAGCTTTCTTT. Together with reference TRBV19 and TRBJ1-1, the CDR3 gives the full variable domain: DGGITQSPKYLFRKEGQNVTLSCEQNLNHDAMYWYRQDPGQGLRLIYYSQIVNDFQKGDIAEGYSVSREKKESFPLTVTSAQKNPTAFYLCASSIDHSGGFTEAFFGQGTRLTVV.

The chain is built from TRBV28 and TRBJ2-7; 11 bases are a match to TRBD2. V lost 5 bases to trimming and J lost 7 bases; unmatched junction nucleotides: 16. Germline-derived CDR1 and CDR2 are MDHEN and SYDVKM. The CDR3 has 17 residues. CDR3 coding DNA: TGTGCCAGCAGTACCCTGGGACTAGCGGCTCCATTCCGGGAGCAGTACTTC. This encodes CASSTLGLAAPFREQYF.

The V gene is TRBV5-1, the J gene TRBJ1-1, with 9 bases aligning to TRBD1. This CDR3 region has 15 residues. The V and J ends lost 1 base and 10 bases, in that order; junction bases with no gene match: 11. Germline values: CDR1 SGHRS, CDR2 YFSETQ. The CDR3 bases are TGCGCCAGCAGCTTGTCAACAGGGGGCGCTTCAGGAGCTTTCTTT. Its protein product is CASSLSTGGASGAFF.